This T cell receptor (beta chain) was obtained from a study of T cell responses to AZD1222 COVID-19 vaccine. Study-wide results and caveats: Targets within unmutated variant regions were reportedly found for nearly half of spike-specific TCRs.

Sequencing was performed with immunoSEQ multiplex PCR; in TCRdb, only in-frame clones are kept and a portion is missing. The sample lists 150,000 to 200,000 clones; roughly 92% were seen once. A word on this clone: Its target is not known.

The CDR3 extends over 16 amino acids. Germline V gene lookup returns CDR1 MGHDK and CDR2 SYGVNS. The V gene end was trimmed by 3 bases and the J gene end by 6 bases; junction bases not matched to a gene: 8. This sample comprised peripheral blood, obtained on day 0 of AZD1222 vaccination. The chain recombines TRBV25-1 with TRBJ2-1; 10 positions match TRBD2. The clonotype originates from an adult in good health. The CDR3 region has the DNA TGTGCCAGCAGTGATAGAGCGGGGGGGCCCTTCAATGAGCAGTTCTTC. Translating gives CASSDRAGGPFNEQFF.